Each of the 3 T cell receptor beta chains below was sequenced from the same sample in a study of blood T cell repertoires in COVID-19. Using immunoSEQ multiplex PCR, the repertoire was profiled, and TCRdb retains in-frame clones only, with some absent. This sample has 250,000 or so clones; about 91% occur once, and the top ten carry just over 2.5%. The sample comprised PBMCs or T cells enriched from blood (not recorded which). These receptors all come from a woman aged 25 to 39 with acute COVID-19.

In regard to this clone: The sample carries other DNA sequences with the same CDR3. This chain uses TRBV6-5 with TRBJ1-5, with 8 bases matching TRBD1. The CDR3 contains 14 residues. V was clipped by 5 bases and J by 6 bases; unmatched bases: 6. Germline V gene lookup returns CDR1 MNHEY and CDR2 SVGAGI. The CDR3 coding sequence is TGTGCCAGCAGTCCAACAGGGGGAGGTCAGCCCCAGCATTTT. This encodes CASSPTGGGQPQHF.

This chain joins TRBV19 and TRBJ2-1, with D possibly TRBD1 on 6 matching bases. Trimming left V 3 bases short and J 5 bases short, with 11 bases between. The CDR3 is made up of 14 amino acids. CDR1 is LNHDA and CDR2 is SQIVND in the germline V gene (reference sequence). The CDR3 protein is CASSIYDRNNEQFF. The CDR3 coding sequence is TGTGCCAGTAGTATTTATGACAGGAACAATGAGCAGTTCTTC.

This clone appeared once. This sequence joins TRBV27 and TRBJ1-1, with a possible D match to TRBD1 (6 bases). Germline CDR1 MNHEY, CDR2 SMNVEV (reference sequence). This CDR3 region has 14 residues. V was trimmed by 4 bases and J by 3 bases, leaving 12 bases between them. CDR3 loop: CASSWRQGYTEAFF. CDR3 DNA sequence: TGTGCCAGCAGTTGGCGTCAGGGGTACACTGAAGCTTTCTTT.